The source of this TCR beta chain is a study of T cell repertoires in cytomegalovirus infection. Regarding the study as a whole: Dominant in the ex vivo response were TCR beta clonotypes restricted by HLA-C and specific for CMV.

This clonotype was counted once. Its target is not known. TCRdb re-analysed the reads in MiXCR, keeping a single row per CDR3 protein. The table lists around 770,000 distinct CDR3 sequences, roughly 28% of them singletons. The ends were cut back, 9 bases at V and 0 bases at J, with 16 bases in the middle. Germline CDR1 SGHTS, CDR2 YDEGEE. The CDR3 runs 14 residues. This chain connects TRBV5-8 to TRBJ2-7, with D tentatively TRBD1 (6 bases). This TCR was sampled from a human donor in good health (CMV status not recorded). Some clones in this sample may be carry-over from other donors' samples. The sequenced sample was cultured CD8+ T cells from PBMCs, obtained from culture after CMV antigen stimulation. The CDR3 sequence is CATQGNSDSYEQYF. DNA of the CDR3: TGTGCCACCCAGGGGAACTCGGACTCCTACGAGCAGTACTTC.